This entry lists 13 T cell receptor beta chains sequenced from one sample in a study of T cells after posttransplantation cyclophosphamide. The repertoire was sequenced with immunoSEQ multiplex PCR; TCRdb's copy has only in-frame clones and lacks some. The sample has 20,000 to 25,000 clones, none seen only once. Sequencing was performed on PBMCs. Receptors originate from a woman aged 50 to 60 in good health, CMV-negative, and a related stem cell transplant donor.

This clone was picked up many times. This sequence joins TRBV10-2 and TRBJ2-7; 7 positions match TRBD2. The V gene end was trimmed by 3 bases and the J gene end by 6 bases; junction bases not matched to a gene: 8. Germline loops: CDR1 WSHSY, CDR2 SAAADI. The length of the CDR3 is 14 residues. The CDR3 is CASSEVYGRGEQYF. DNA of the CDR3: TGCGCCAGCAGTGAAGTGTATGGGAGGGGCGAGCAGTACTTC.

This clone was picked up many times. V gene TRBV7-9 combines with J gene TRBJ1-5; D call uncertain. The V end lost 6 bases, the J end lost 4 bases, and 22 bases lay between the germline ends. CDR3 length equals 17 residues. CDR1 and CDR2 (germline): SEHNR, FQNEAQ (reference sequence). The CDR3 loop reads CASSTDRGVIGNQPQHF. DNA for the CDR3: TGTGCCAGCAGTACCGATCGGGGTGTGATTGGTAATCAGCCCCAGCATTTT.

In its sample, this clone was seen many times. The V and J genes are TRBV7-3 and TRBJ2-5; weak D call: TRBD1 (5 bases). The length of the CDR3 is 16 residues. Trimming removed 0 bases from V and 5 bases from J, with 16 bases in between. Germline lookup yields CDR1 SGHTA and CDR2 FQGTGA. CDR3 nucleotide sequence: TGTGCCAGCAGCTTAACAGGTGGGGCAGGAGAGGAGACCCAGTACTTC. Translated: CASSLTGGAGEETQYF.

This clone was seen many times. The chain couples TRBV5-1 to TRBJ2-5; 7 positions match TRBD2. J lost 5 bases, V lost 1 base, and 8 bases had no gene match. This CDR3 is built from 15 residues. Looked up from germline, CDR1 is SGHRS and CDR2 is YFSETQ. CDR3 DNA sequence: TGCGCCAGCAGCTTGACGGGGGGAACGGGGGAGACCCAGTACTTC. It translates to CASSLTGGTGETQYF.

This clone occurred many times. The chain combines TRBV7-8 with TRBJ1-3, with TRBD1 as a possible D gene (6 bases). CDR1 SGHVS and CDR2 FQNEAQ come from the germline V gene. The V end lost 0 bases, the J end lost 1 base, and 10 bases lay between the germline ends. This CDR3 spans 16 amino acids. CDR3 loop: CASSLATGTSGNTIYF. CDR3 nucleotide sequence: TGTGCCAGCAGCTTAGCGACTGGGACATCTGGAAACACCATATATTTT.

This clone was detected many times. V and J are TRBV13 and TRBJ2-1; 7 bases fit TRBD1. V trimming: 5 bases; J trimming: 6 bases; junction bases outside the gene matches: 10. Germline CDR1 and CDR2: PRHDT and FYEKMQ (reference sequence). This CDR3 spans 15 amino acids. The CDR3 loop reads CASSPRQGNSNEQFF. The CDR3 DNA follows: TGTGCCAGCAGCCCACGACAGGGTAATTCCAATGAGCAGTTCTTC. Together with reference TRBV13 and TRBJ2-1, the CDR3 gives the full variable domain: AAGVIQSPRHLIKEKRETATLKCYPIPRHDTVYWYQQGPGQDPQFLISFYEKMQSDKGSIPDRFSAQQFSDYHSELNMSSLELGDSALYFCASSPRQGNSNEQFFGPGTRLTVL.

This clone was recorded at least ten times. The gene calls are TRBV18 and TRBJ2-5; 14 bases agree with TRBD2. V dropped 2 bases and J dropped 5; count of bases not matched to a gene: 13. Per germline, CDR1 KGHSH and CDR2 LQKENI. This CDR3 is built from 19 residues. The CDR3 DNA follows: TGTGCCAGCTCACCAACTCTTCCGGGACTAGCGGGAGCTGCGGAGACCCAGTACTTC. This codes for CASSPTLPGLAGAAETQYF.

This clone was seen ten or more times. The V and J genes are TRBV10-3 and TRBJ2-2, with TRBD1 matching 8 bases. Germline loops: CDR1 ENHRY, CDR2 SYGVKD. Trimming at V came to 6 bases and at J to 1 base, leaving 4 bases not matched to a gene. This CDR3 has 15 amino acids. This CDR3 is CAIRETGVNTGELFF. CDR3 coding DNA: TGTGCCATCAGGGAGACAGGGGTGAACACCGGGGAGCTGTTTTTT.

This clone occurred many times. The rearrangement uses TRBV7-3 and TRBJ1-2; 7 nucleotides align to TRBD1. Germline CDR1 reads SGHTA; CDR2 reads FQGTGA. J lost 7 bases, V lost 5 bases, and 4 bases had no gene match. This CDR3 has 12 amino acids. CDR3 sequence (DNA): TGTGCCAGCAGCCCCACAGGGGTTGGCTACACCTTC. Protein product: CASSPTGVGYTF.

This clone has at least ten counts. The CDR3, as DNA: TGTGCCTGGAGTGGGGCCAGGGGGCTCCGCACTGAAGCTTTCTTT. Encoded protein: CAWSGARGLRTEAFF. The chain couples TRBV30 to TRBJ1-1; 8 positions match TRBD1. Germline lookup yields CDR1 GTSNPN and CDR2 SVGIG (reference sequence). The CDR3 spans 15 residues. V gave up 1 base and J gave up 4 bases; unmatched junction bases: 8. The variable domain in full, completed from reference TRBV30 and TRBJ1-1, reads SQTIHQWPATLVQPVGSPLSLECTVEGTSNPNLYWYRQAAGRGLQLLFYSVGIGQISSEVPQNLSASRPQDRQFILSSKKLLLSDSGFYLCAWSGARGLRTEAFFGQGTRLTVV.

This clone was recorded many times. The CDR3 DNA sequence: TGTGCCTGGAGCAGCGGAGGGGCAGCTCAGCCCCAGCATTTT. Translating it yields CAWSSGGAAQPQHF. This rearrangement joins TRBV30 to TRBJ1-5; maybe TRBD1 (5 bases). The CDR3 spans 14 residues. Germline loops: CDR1 GTSNPN, CDR2 SVGIG (reference sequence). The V end lost 3 bases, the J end lost 6 bases, and 15 bases lay between the germline ends.

This clone was picked up many times. This chain links TRBV30 with TRBJ1-4; D is unresolved. From germline, CDR1 is GTSNPN and CDR2 SVGIG (reference sequence). The CDR3 runs to 15 residues. V lost 2 bases to trimming and J lost 1 base, with 11 bases between them. The CDR3 DNA sequence: TGTGCCTGGAGTATAGAATTTGGAACTAATGAAAAACTGTTTTTT. It translates to CAWSIEFGTNEKLFF.

This clone was counted many times. The gene calls are TRBV6-1 and TRBJ2-7; D is perhaps TRBD1 (5 bases). This CDR3 comprises 12 residues. Germline V gives CDR1 MNHNS, CDR2 SASEGT. V shed 0 bases and J shed 6 bases, with 6 bases lying between them. The CDR3 here is CASSEARGEQYF. DNA of the CDR3: TGTGCCAGCAGTGAAGCTAGGGGCGAGCAGTACTTC.